These 20 T cell receptor beta chains came from one sample sequenced in a study of cytomegalovirus exposure and HLA in healthy donors. The PCR made use of 60 Vbeta and 13 Jbeta primers. The method was immunoSEQ multiplex PCR; TCRdb's version includes in-frame clones alone and lacks a portion of them. The table records under 200,000 clones, around four fifths of them present only once. The sequenced material came from PBMCs. The receptor set was obtained from a female donor in good health and CMV-seronegative.

The chain combines TRBV2 with TRBJ1-1; 8 bases agree with TRBD1. V was clipped by 6 bases and J by 4 bases; unmatched bases: 10. Germline V gene lookup returns CDR1 SNHLY and CDR2 FYNNEI. The CDR3 has 15 residues. CDR3 region: CASRVDRGWGTEAFF. CDR3 sequence (DNA): TGTGCCAGCAGGGTCGACAGGGGTTGGGGCACTGAAGCTTTCTTT.

The rearrangement links TRBV19 to TRBJ2-2; D may be TRBD2 (5 bases). Germline lookup yields CDR1 LNHDA and CDR2 SQIVND (reference sequence). Trimming took off 7 bases at V and 3 bases at J, with 12 bases between the two ends. The CDR3 is 14 amino acids. This CDR3 reads CASNWPGDTGELFF. As DNA, the CDR3 is TGTGCCAGTAATTGGCCCGGGGACACCGGGGAGCTGTTTTTT.

The chain is built from TRBV25-1 and TRBJ2-5; 9 bases map to TRBD1. Trimming cost V 5 bases and J 4 bases; bases outside gene matches: 8. Looked up from germline, CDR1 is MGHDK and CDR2 is SYGVNS. CDR3 length: 15 residues. CDR3 DNA: TGTGCCAGCAGTCCAACCAGACAGGGGGTAGAGACCCAGTACTTC. Amino acids: CASSPTRQGVETQYF. Variable domain in full (rest from reference TRBV25-1 and TRBJ2-5): EADIYQTPRYLVIGTGKKITLECSQTMGHDKMYWYQQDPGMELHLIHYSYGVNSTEKGDLSSESTVSRIRTEHFPLTLESARPSHTSQYLCASSPTRQGVETQYFGPGTRLLVL.

The chain uses TRBV6-5 and TRBJ2-1, with a tentative D call TRBD1 (7 bases). The CDR3 loop spans 16 amino acids. Germline CDR1 MNHEY, CDR2 SVGAGI. Trimming cost V 2 bases and J 4 bases, with 15 bases left between them. The CDR3 DNA sequence: TGTGCCAGCAGTTACGACAGGGCAGGGAGGTACAATGAGCAGTTCTTC. Amino acids: CASSYDRAGRYNEQFF.

This clone was counted between two and nine times. The rearrangement links TRBV7-3 to TRBJ2-5, with 8 bases lining up with TRBD1. Germline V gives CDR1 SGHTA, CDR2 FQGTGA. This CDR3 has 15 residues. Trimming at V came to 2 bases and at J to 0 bases, leaving 2 bases not matched to a gene. The CDR3 here is CASSLGDRNQETQYF. The CDR3 DNA follows: TGTGCCAGCAGCTTAGGGGACAGGAACCAAGAGACCCAGTACTTC.

This clone was detected a few times. The J gene is TRBJ1-1, the V gene TRBV7-2; D is unresolved. V lost 2 bases and J lost 1, with 5 bases in between. The CDR3 sequence is 13 residues long. The germline V gene has CDR1 SGHTA and CDR2 FQGNSA. The CDR3 here is CASSLPQNTEAFF. The CDR3 coding sequence is TGTGCCAGCAGCTTACCCCAGAACACTGAAGCTTTCTTT.

The chain employs TRBV7-2 and TRBJ1-4; D remains ambiguous. The V and J ends lost 3 bases and 3 bases respectively, with 11 bases between them. The CDR3 covers 15 residues. Per germline, CDR1 SGHTA and CDR2 FQGNSA. The CDR3 spells CASSLDGGANEKLFF. The DNA for the CDR3 is TGTGCCAGCAGCTTGGATGGAGGAGCTAATGAAAAACTGTTTTTT.

V gene TRBV2 combines with J gene TRBJ1-2, with 7 bases identical to TRBD1. This CDR3 spans 14 amino acids. After removal of 5 bases from V and 8 bases from J, the junction contained 11 bases not matched to a gene. Germline V lookup: CDR1 SNHLY, CDR2 FYNNEI. CDR3 region: CASSPETGKEGYTF. CDR3 bases: TGTGCCAGCAGTCCGGAGACAGGGAAGGAGGGCTACACCTTC.

V is TRBV30 and J is TRBJ1-5; TRBD1 is a possible D gene (6 bases). The germline gives CDR1 GTSNPN, CDR2 SVGIG (reference sequence). The CDR3 is 14 amino acids. The V gene lost 0 bases and the J gene lost 6 bases, with 12 bases spanning the gap. CDR3 nucleotides: TGTGCCTGGAGTGTATGGGGGGGCGGTCAGCCCCAGCATTTT. Translating it yields CAWSVWGGGQPQHF.

CDR3 residues: CASSPGLAGGPREQYF. CDR3 in DNA: TGTGCCAGCAGCCCCGGGCTAGCGGGAGGGCCTAGGGAGCAGTACTTC. The chain combines TRBV5-4 with TRBJ2-7; TRBD2 aligns across 12 bases. The germline gives CDR1 SGHNT, CDR2 YYREEE (reference sequence). V dropped 4 bases and J dropped 7; count of bases not matched to a gene: 12. CDR3 size: 16 residues. Combining the CDR3 with reference TRBV5-4 and TRBJ2-7 gives the whole variable domain ETGVTQSPTHLIKTRGQQVTLRCSSQSGHNTVSWYQQALGQGPQFIFQYYREEENGRGNFPPRFSGLQFPNYSSELNVNALELDDSALYLCASSPGLAGGPREQYFGPGTRLTVT.

This rearrangement joins TRBV27 to TRBJ1-5; D is ambiguous. The germline V and J ends were trimmed by 5 bases and 3 bases, with 8 bases remaining between them. Germline V lookup: CDR1 MNHEY, CDR2 SMNVEV (reference sequence). This CDR3 is 13 amino acids long. Written as DNA, the CDR3 is TGTGCCAGCAGTGCGGGAATCAATCAGCCCCAGCATTTT. Protein sequence: CASSAGINQPQHF.

This clone has just one count. The chain links TRBV28 to TRBJ1-2, with D uncertain. The CDR3 runs to 11 residues. The V gene lost 4 bases and the J gene lost 8 bases, with 8 bases spanning the gap. Germline lookup yields CDR1 MDHEN and CDR2 SYDVKM. The CDR3 here is CASSSWQGYTF. CDR3 coding DNA: TGTGCCAGCAGTTCTTGGCAGGGCTACACCTTC.

The chain has TRBV29-1 and TRBJ2-1; D is unclear. CDR1 is SQVTM and CDR2 is ANQGSEA in the germline V gene. The CDR3 has 16 amino acids. The V end lost 5 bases, the J end lost 2 bases, and 19 bases lay between the germline ends. The CDR3 region is CSVPRSERRTYNEQFF. Here the CDR3 DNA reads TGCAGCGTTCCCCGAAGCGAAAGGCGGACCTACAATGAGCAGTTCTTC.

This chain links TRBV6-5 with TRBJ2-7; 11 nucleotides align to TRBD2. V lost 4 bases to trimming and J lost 6 bases; unmatched junction nucleotides: 11. Germline lookup yields CDR1 MNHEY and CDR2 SVGAGI. The CDR3 loop spans 16 amino acids. The CDR3, as DNA: TGTGCCAGCAGTTCATATAGCGGGAGGGCCAGTCTCGAGCAGTACTTC. Its protein is CASSSYSGRASLEQYF.

This chain uses TRBV5-1 with TRBJ2-2; 8 bases map to TRBD1. This CDR3 is built from 17 residues. Germline V gene lookup returns CDR1 SGHRS and CDR2 YFSETQ. Trimming at V came to 0 bases and at J to 5 bases, leaving 9 bases not matched to a gene. In DNA, the CDR3 is TGCGCCAGCAGCTTGGCCCTCGGGACAGGTCCTACCGGGGAGCTGTTTTTT. Its translation: CASSLALGTGPTGELFF.

This rearrangement joins TRBV6-5 to TRBJ1-4, with no clear D. Trimming left V 0 bases short and J 8 bases short, with 13 bases between. Per germline, CDR1 MNHEY and CDR2 SVGAGI. The length of the CDR3 is 15 residues. Written as DNA, the CDR3 is TGTGCCAGCAGTTACTCCGGGATCGGGGAGGAAAAACTGTTTTTT. This encodes CASSYSGIGEEKLFF.

J is TRBJ2-1 and V is TRBV7-3, with D maybe TRBD1 (6 bases). The CDR3 consists of 16 residues. Germline CDR1 and CDR2: SGHTA and FQGTGA. The V end lost 6 bases, the J end lost 5 bases, and 20 bases lay between the germline ends. The CDR3 sequence: CASSKFGQGLNNEQFF. CDR3 nucleotides: TGTGCCAGCAGTAAATTCGGGCAGGGGTTGAACAATGAGCAGTTCTTC.

This rearrangement joins TRBV19 to TRBJ2-7, with TRBD2 identical over 9 bases. CDR3 length equals 16 residues. After removal of 10 bases from V and 5 bases from J, the junction contained 18 bases not matched to a gene. Germline CDR1 reads LNHDA; CDR2 reads SQIVND (reference sequence). The CDR3: CATTPIGGGGLNEQYF. The CDR3 DNA reads TGTGCCACAACCCCAATAGGCGGGGGGGGTCTAAACGAGCAGTACTTC.

The rearrangement uses TRBV19 and TRBJ2-1; 12 bases line up with TRBD2. The CDR3 has 17 amino acids. V dropped 3 bases and J dropped 4; count of bases not matched to a gene: 7. Per germline, CDR1 LNHDA and CDR2 SQIVND (reference sequence). In DNA form, the CDR3 reads TGTGCCAGTAGTATCTCTCCGGGACTAGCGGGTTACAATGAGCAGTTCTTC. It codes for CASSISPGLAGYNEQFF.

This clone was picked up a small number of times. The chain uses TRBV25-1 and TRBJ1-1; D gene unclear. V lost 1 base, J lost 5 bases, and 11 bases lay in between. CDR3 size: 14 residues. Germline V gene sequence: CDR1 MGHDK, CDR2 SYGVNS. For the CDR3, the DNA is TGTGCCAGCAGTGAATTTGTGGGAGGGACTGAAGCTTTCTTT. Its translation: CASSEFVGGTEAFF.